This entry lists 26 T cell receptor beta chains sequenced from one sample in a study of CD8+CD57+ T cells in acquired aplastic anemia. Profiles of TCR beta VDJ and CDR3 were generated from a genomic DNA template. TCRdb recomputed calls from the reads with MiXCR, one row per CDR3 protein. The sample holds roughly 280,000 distinct CDR3 sequences, 50% to 65% seen once. Whoever was chosen for sequencing had shown CD8+CD57+ cell expansion by flow cytometry. Sequenced sample: sorted CD4+, CD8+, or CD8+CD57+ T cells (not recorded which) from PBMCs. These receptors were obtained from a human donor with aplastic anemia.

This clonotype was counted many times. The chain links TRBV3-1 to TRBJ2-7; D is undetermined. The CDR3 length is 15 residues. Germline-derived CDR1 and CDR2 are LGHDT and YNNKEL (reference sequence). V was clipped by 4 bases and J by 1 base, with 14 bases between them. The CDR3 DNA reads TGTGCCAGCAGCCCAGAAAGACCGATATCCTACGAGCAGTACTTC. It is translated as CASSPERPISYEQYF.

This chain connects TRBV29-1 to TRBJ1-1; D unclear. Germline-derived CDR1 and CDR2 are SQVTM and ANQGSEA. V was clipped by 6 bases and J by 0 bases, with 11 bases between them. The CDR3 sequence is 13 residues long. The CDR3 reads CSVDKGMNTEAFF. The CDR3 nucleotides read TGCAGCGTCGACAAAGGCATGAACACTGAAGCTTTCTTT.

This chain joins TRBV19 and TRBJ2-2, with 7 positions matching TRBD1. This CDR3 spans 15 amino acids. CDR1 and CDR2 (germline): LNHDA, SQIVND (reference sequence). After removal of 3 bases from V and 5 bases from J, the junction contained 6 bases not matched to a gene. The CDR3 DNA is TGTGCCAGTAGTATCGTTGACAGGGATACCGGGGAGCTGTTTTTT. Its protein product is CASSIVDRDTGELFF.

In this sample, this clonotype turned up a few times. The V and J genes are TRBV27 and TRBJ1-1; D not resolved. The CDR3 sequence is 15 residues long. Germline CDR1 reads MNHEY; CDR2 reads SMNVEV (reference sequence). V lost 6 bases, J lost 1 base, and 15 bases lay in between. The CDR3: CASSPIGDKNTEAFF. The CDR3 nucleotides read TGTGCCAGCAGCCCGATCGGGGATAAGAACACTGAAGCTTTCTTT.

This clonotype was recorded many times. The chain links TRBV19 to TRBJ2-3; tentatively, D is TRBD2 (7 bases). The length of the CDR3 is 15 residues. The germline V gene encodes CDR1 LNHDA and CDR2 SQIVND (reference sequence). Trimming pared 6 bases from V and 6 bases from J, leaving 19 bases between. CDR3 coding DNA: TGTGCCAGTAGGTTGAGGGGGGGGGAAGGTGATACGCAGTATTTT. This encodes CASRLRGGEGDTQYF.

V gene TRBV2 combines with J gene TRBJ2-2, with 7 bases that match TRBD1. After removal of 5 bases from V and 6 bases from J, the junction contained 3 bases not matched to a gene. CDR1 is SNHLY, CDR2 FYNNEI, per germline. This CDR3 has 13 residues. DNA for the CDR3: TGTGCCAGCAGTAGACAGGGCGCCGGGGAGCTGTTTTTT. Translation gives CASSRQGAGELFF.

The chain combines TRBV5-1 with TRBJ2-7; no clear D gene. Germline V gene lookup returns CDR1 SGHRS and CDR2 YFSETQ. The V gene lost 5 bases and the J gene lost 1 base, with 13 bases spanning the gap. The CDR3 is made up of 14 amino acids. In DNA form, the CDR3 reads TGCGCCAGCAGGAATCCGGACGGATCCTACGAGCAGTACTTC. Its protein is CASRNPDGSYEQYF.

The V and J genes are TRBV20-1 and TRBJ1-2; possibly TRBD1 for D (5 bases). The CDR3 loop spans 13 amino acids. From germline, CDR1 is DFQATT and CDR2 SNEGSKA (reference sequence). CDR3 amino acids: CSVERRGVYGYTF. CDR3 in DNA: TGCAGCGTAGAGAGGAGAGGGGTCTATGGCTACACCTTC.

The CDR3 region has the DNA TGTGCCAGCAGCCCCGGCGCGGGGTACGCTCGCGAGCAGTACTTC. Its protein product is CASSPGAGYAREQYF. V is TRBV7-6 and J is TRBJ2-7; a weak D match, TRBD2 (6 bases). The germline V gene has CDR1 SGHVS and CDR2 FNYEAQ. There are 15 residues in the CDR3. Trimming removed 5 bases at V and 6 bases at J, with 20 bases between.

Details on this clonotype: Possible read error: a much larger clone is one base away. The J gene is TRBJ1-1, the V gene TRBV27, with 7 bases that match TRBD1. The CDR3 contains 13 residues. Germline values: CDR1 MNHEY, CDR2 SMNVEV (reference sequence). CDR3 DNA sequence: TGTGCCGGCAGGGGGGCGGGAAGGACTGAAGCTTTCTTT. Its protein is CAGRGAGRTEAFF.

This clonotype has more than one count but fewer than ten. One junction end does not reproduce the germline sequence, and a read error may be involved. The rearrangement uses TRBV5-5 and TRBJ1-2; D is uncertain. CDR3 length: 15 amino acids. Germline V gene data show CDR1 as SGHKS and CDR2 as YYEKEE (reference sequence). CDR3 sequence: CASSLEEDRLFGYTF. In DNA, the CDR3 is TGCGCCAGCAGCTTGGAAGAGGATCGCTTATTCGGCTACACCTTC. Full variable domain (remainder filled in from reference TRBV5-5 and TRBJ1-2): DAGVTQSPTHLIKTRGQQVTLRCSPISGHKSVSWYQQVLGQGPQFIFQYYEKEERGRGNFPDRFSARQFPNYSSELNVNALLLGDSALYLCASSLEEDRLFGYTFGSGTRLTVV.

In this sample, this clonotype turned up many times. This sequence joins TRBV19 and TRBJ1-5; 10 bases match TRBD1. The CDR3 spans 15 residues. Trimming cost V 3 bases and J 8 bases; bases outside gene matches: 7. The germline gives CDR1 LNHDA, CDR2 SQIVND (reference sequence). CDR3 coding DNA: TGTGCCAGTAGTATGGACCGGGACAGGGGAAAGCCCCAGCATTTT. This translates into CASSMDRDRGKPQHF.

The chain has TRBV7-7 and TRBJ2-3; D is ambiguous. Germline V lookup: CDR1 SSHAT, CDR2 FNYEAQ (reference sequence). Trimming left V 5 bases short and J 11 bases short, with 23 bases between. The CDR3 is 15 amino acids. The CDR3 here is CASSPNIATVYEQYF. The CDR3 DNA sequence: TGTGCCAGCAGCCCTAATATAGCAACCGTCTACGAGCAGTATTTT.

Many counts were recorded for this clonotype. V gene TRBV9 combines with J gene TRBJ1-1; TRBD1 is a possible D gene (6 bases). The CDR3 extends over 15 amino acids. Trimming removed 4 bases from V and 1 base from J, with 14 bases in between. Germline V lookup: CDR1 SGDLS, CDR2 YYNGEE. The CDR3 DNA reads TGTGCCAGCAGCCCACCAGGGGCGCGGAACACTGAAGCTTTCTTT. It translates to CASSPPGARNTEAFF.

In the case of this clonotype: This clone may be a read error of a much larger clone one base away. The chain combines TRBV6-5 with TRBJ2-2; 10 nucleotides match TRBD2. The CDR3 has 16 residues. The V gene's germline CDR1 is MNHEY and CDR2 SVGAGI. The CDR3 protein is CASSYSGAGGAGELLF. Here the CDR3 DNA reads TGTGCCAGCAGTTACTCAGGAGCGGGAGGGGCCGGGGAGCTGCTTTTT.

This chain uses TRBV10-3 with TRBJ1-5, with 8 nucleotides matching TRBD1. The trim removed 5 bases at V and 3 bases at J, leaving 6 bases unmatched. The CDR3 has 15 residues. Germline values: CDR1 ENHRY, CDR2 SYGVKD. CDR3 amino acids: CAISPGTGNNQPQHF. The CDR3 DNA follows: TGTGCCATCAGTCCCGGGACAGGCAACAATCAGCCCCAGCATTTT.

In this sample, this clonotype turned up a few times. The chain joins TRBV24-1 to TRBJ2-3; 7 bases line up with TRBD1. J lost 2 bases, V lost 7 bases, and 2 bases had no gene match. Germline values: CDR1 KGHDR, CDR2 SFDVKD. The CDR3 spans 13 residues. DNA of the CDR3: TGTGCCACCAGACAGGGGATCACAGATACGCAGTATTTT. Amino acid sequence: CATRQGITDTQYF.

The chain employs TRBV10-3 and TRBJ2-7, with 9 positions matching TRBD1. The CDR3 runs to 14 residues. V lost 5 bases, J lost 1 base, and 3 bases stayed unmatched. Germline-derived CDR1 and CDR2 are ENHRY and SYGVKD. The CDR3 DNA follows: TGTGCCATCAGTCCGGGACAGGGATCCTACGAGCAGTACTTC. Translating gives CAISPGQGSYEQYF.

This clonotype was counted ten times or more. This chain links TRBV5-1 with TRBJ2-1, with TRBD2 as a possible D gene (6 bases). The germline V gene has CDR1 SGHRS and CDR2 YFSETQ. V was shortened by 4 bases and J by 7 bases, with 24 bases between the two germline ends. The CDR3 loop spans 17 amino acids. The CDR3 sequence: CASSPSAGRLSENEQFF. DNA of the CDR3: TGCGCCAGCAGCCCTTCGGCGGGAAGGTTATCAGAGAATGAGCAGTTCTTC. The variable domain in full, completed from reference TRBV5-1 and TRBJ2-1, reads KAGVTQTPRYLIKTRGQQVTLSCSPISGHRSVSWYQQTPGQGLQFLFEYFSETQRNKGNFPGRFSGRQFSNSRSEMNVSTLELGDSALYLCASSPSAGRLSENEQFFGPGTRLTVL.

This clonotype was seen a few times. The chain joins TRBV20-1 to TRBJ2-3; 7 bases line up with TRBD2. The germline V gene encodes CDR1 DFQATT and CDR2 SNEGSKA (reference sequence). Unmatched junction bases numbered 13, after V lost 2 bases and J lost 11 bases. This CDR3 is built from 14 residues. As DNA, the CDR3 is TGCAGTGCTAGACGGGCTAGCGGTTACAATGAGCAGTATTTT. Encoded protein: CSARRASGYNEQYF.

In this sample, this clonotype turned up once. V is TRBV7-3 and J is TRBJ2-6, with D perhaps TRBD1 (6 bases). The V gene's germline CDR1 is SGHTA and CDR2 FQGTGA. This CDR3 contains 16 residues. Trimming left V 3 bases short and J 1 base short, with 10 bases between. CDR3 coding DNA: TGTGCCAGCAGCTTGACAGGAAGTTCTGGGGCCAACGTCCTGACTTTC. Amino acids: CASSLTGSSGANVLTF.

The rearrangement links TRBV25-1 to TRBJ2-1, with TRBD2 matching 10 bases. V was clipped by 1 base and J by 7 bases; unmatched bases: 7. The CDR3 spans 16 residues. CDR1 and CDR2 from the germline V gene are MGHDK and SYGVNS. The CDR3 loop reads CASSELAAGGPNEQFF. The CDR3 coding sequence is TGTGCCAGCAGTGAATTGGCAGCGGGAGGGCCGAATGAGCAGTTCTTC.

This clonotype was found a few times. The chain joins TRBV29-1 to TRBJ1-4; D uncertain. Trimming removed 7 bases from V and 7 bases from J, with 10 bases in between. This CDR3 comprises 11 residues. Germline V gene data show CDR1 as SQVTM and CDR2 as ANQGSEA. The CDR3 sequence is CSARSGEKLFF. The CDR3 DNA is TGCAGCGCTAGGTCCGGTGAAAAACTGTTTTTT.

This rearrangement joins TRBV5-8 to TRBJ2-3; no firm D call. V lost 3 bases and J lost 7, with 6 bases in between. CDR3 size: 11 residues. The germline V gene encodes CDR1 SGHTS and CDR2 YDEGEE. The CDR3 coding sequence is TGTGCCAGCAGCTGGACGTATACGCAGTATTTT. Encoded protein: CASSWTYTQYF.

This sequence joins TRBV7-9 and TRBJ1-3, with D uncertain. The length of the CDR3 is 14 residues. Between the trimmed V and J ends, which lost 1 base and 4 bases, there was a span of 8 bases. CDR1 and CDR2 from the germline V gene are SEHNR and FQNEAQ (reference sequence). In DNA, the CDR3 is TGTGCCAGCAGCTTAGTGGGAGAAGGAAACACCATATATTTT. Translation gives CASSLVGEGNTIYF.

Many counts were recorded for this clonotype. The chain carries TRBV5-8 and TRBJ2-7, with TRBD1 as a possible D gene (5 bases). There are 19 residues in the CDR3. V lost 0 bases and J 1 base, leaving 23 bases between the germline ends. Per the germline V gene, CDR1 is SGHTS and CDR2 is YDEGEE. CDR3 sequence: CASSLGGPGPGTFSYEQYF. CDR3 in DNA: TGTGCCAGCAGCTTGGGAGGCCCAGGGCCAGGAACTTTTTCCTACGAGCAGTACTTC.